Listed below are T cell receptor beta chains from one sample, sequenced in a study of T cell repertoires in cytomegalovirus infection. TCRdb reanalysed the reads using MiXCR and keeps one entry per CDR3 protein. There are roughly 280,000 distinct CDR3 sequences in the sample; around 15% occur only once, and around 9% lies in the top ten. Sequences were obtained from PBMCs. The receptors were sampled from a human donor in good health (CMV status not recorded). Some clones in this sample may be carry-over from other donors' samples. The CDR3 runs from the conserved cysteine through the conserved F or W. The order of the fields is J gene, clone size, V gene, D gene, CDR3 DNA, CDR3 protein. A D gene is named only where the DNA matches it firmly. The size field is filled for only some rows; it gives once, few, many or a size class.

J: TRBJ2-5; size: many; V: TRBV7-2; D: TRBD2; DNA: TGTGCCAGCAGCACTAGCGGGGGGAGGGAGACCCAGTACTTC; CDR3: CASSTSGGRETQYF
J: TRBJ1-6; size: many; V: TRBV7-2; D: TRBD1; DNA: TGTGCCAGCAGCCAGACAGGGAACTCCTATAATTCACCCCTCCACTTT; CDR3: CASSQTGNSYNSPLHF
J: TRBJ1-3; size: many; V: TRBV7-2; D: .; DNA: TGTGCCAGCAGACCAGGGAGCTCTGGAAACACCATATATTTT; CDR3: CASRPGSSGNTIYF
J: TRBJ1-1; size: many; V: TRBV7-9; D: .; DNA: TGTGCCAGCAACCCAAGCGCCACCGGGAGGACTGAAGCTTTCTTT; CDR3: CASNPSATGRTEAFF
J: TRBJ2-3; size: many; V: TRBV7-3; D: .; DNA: TGTGCCAGCAGCCCTCAGATCTCGAGCACAGATACGCAGTATTTT; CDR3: CASSPQISSTDTQYF
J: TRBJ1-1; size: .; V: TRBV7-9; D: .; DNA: TGTGCCAGCACCTGGTCGGGGGCACCTGAAGCTTTCTTT; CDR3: CASTWSGAPEAFF
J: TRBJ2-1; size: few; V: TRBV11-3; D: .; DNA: TGTGCCAGCAGCTTATATCCTGGTGAGCAGTTCTTC; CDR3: CASSLYPGEQFF
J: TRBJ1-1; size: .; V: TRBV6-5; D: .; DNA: TGTGCCAGCGGGCCTCGGAGGACTGAAGCTTTCTTT; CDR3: CASGPRRTEAFF
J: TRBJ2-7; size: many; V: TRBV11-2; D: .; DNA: TGTGCCAGCAGCTTCTCCCCTGGGGGGAGTGAGCAGTACTTC; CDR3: CASSFSPGGSEQYF
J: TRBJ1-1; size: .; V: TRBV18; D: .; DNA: TGTGCCAGCTCACCGCAACGCGGGGGGATCACTGAAGCTTTCTTT; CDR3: CASSPQRGGITEAFF
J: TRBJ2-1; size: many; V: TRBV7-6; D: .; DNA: TGTGCCAGCAGCACGAGGGGGACTTACAATGAGCAGTTCTTC; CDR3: CASSTRGTYNEQFF
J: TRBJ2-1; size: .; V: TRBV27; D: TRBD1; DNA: TGTGCCAGCAGTCCCACGGGACAGGGGGCACGGTTGAATGAGCAGTTCTTC; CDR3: CASSPTGQGARLNEQFF
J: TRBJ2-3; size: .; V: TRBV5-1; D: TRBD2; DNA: TGCGCCAGCAATAGCGGGGCCCTGGATACGCAGTATTTT; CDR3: CASNSGALDTQYF
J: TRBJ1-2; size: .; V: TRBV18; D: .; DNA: TGTGCCAGCTCACCTGAGAAGGGGCCTCGCTATGGCTACACCTTC; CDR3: CASSPEKGPRYGYTF
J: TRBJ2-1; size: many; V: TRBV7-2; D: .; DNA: TGTGCCAGCAGCTTAGCGGTGGGAGGGGGGTACAATGAGCAGTTCTTC; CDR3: CASSLAVGGGYNEQFF
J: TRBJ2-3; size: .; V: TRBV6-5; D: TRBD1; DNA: TGTGCCAGCAGTACCGGGACAGGGCATAGCACAGATACGCAGTATTTT; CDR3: CASSTGTGHSTDTQYF
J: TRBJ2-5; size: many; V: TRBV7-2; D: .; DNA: TGTGCCAGCAGCCCTATTGGCCTACCTCGGGGGCGGGAGACCCAGTACTTC; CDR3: CASSPIGLPRGRETQYF
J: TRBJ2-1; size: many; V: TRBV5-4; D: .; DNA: TGTGCCAGCAGCCTGCGGGGGCCGAACAATGAGCAGTTCTTC; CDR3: CASSLRGPNNEQFF
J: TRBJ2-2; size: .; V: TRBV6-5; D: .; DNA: TGTGCCAGCACCCGACTAGTCGGGATAACGAACACCGGGGAGCTGTTTTTT; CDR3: CASTRLVGITNTGELFF
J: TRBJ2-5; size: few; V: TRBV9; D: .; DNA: TGTGCCAGCAGCGTAGAAGGGACAATCCAAGAGACCCAGTACTTC; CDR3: CASSVEGTIQETQYF
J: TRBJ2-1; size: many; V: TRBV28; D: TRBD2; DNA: TGTGCCAGCAGTTGGACTAGCGGGAGCGACAATGAGCAGTTCTTC; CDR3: CASSWTSGSDNEQFF
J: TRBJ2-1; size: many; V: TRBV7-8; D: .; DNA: TGTGCCAGCAGCTTAGCGGCCCAGGTGGTCTACAATGAGCAGTTCTTC; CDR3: CASSLAAQVVYNEQFF
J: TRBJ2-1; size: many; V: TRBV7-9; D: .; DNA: TGTGCCAGCAGCTTAGGAGCGTGGGAGCAGTTCTTC; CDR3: CASSLGAWEQFF
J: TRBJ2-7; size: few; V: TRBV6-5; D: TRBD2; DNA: TGTGCCAGCAGTTACTCGACAGCGGGGGGTACCGAGCAGTACTTC; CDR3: CASSYSTAGGTEQYF
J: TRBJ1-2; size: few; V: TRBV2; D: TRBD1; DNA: TGTGCCATCCAGGGACAGAACTATGGCTACACCTTC; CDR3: CAIQGQNYGYTF
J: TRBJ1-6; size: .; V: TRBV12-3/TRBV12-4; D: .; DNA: TGTGCCAGCAGTTTATCCCAGGGAAATTCACCCCTCCACTTT; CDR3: CASSLSQGNSPLHF
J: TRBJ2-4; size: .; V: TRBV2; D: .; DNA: TGTGCCAGCAGTGAAAGGGACGGACGAAACATTCAGTACTTC; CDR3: CASSERDGRNIQYF
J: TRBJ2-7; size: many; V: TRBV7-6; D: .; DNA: TGTGCCAGCAGCTTAGTAGGACAGTTCGAGCAGTACTTC; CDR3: CASSLVGQFEQYF
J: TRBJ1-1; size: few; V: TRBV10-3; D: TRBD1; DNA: TGTGCCATCTACGGAACAGGGGTCACTGAAGCTTTCTTT; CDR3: CAIYGTGVTEAFF
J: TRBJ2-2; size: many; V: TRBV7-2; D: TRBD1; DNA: TGTGCCAGCAGCTTGGTCGGGACAGGGAACACCGGGGAGCTGTTTTTT; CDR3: CASSLVGTGNTGELFF
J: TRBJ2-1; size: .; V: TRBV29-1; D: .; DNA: TGCAGCGTTGTGGAGAGGGGGGGCCGCTACAATGAGCAGTTCTTC; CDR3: CSVVERGGRYNEQFF
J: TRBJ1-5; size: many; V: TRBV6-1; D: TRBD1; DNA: TGTGCCAGCAGTAAAGACAGGGGAGCGGGGTATAGCAATCAGCCCCAGCATTTT; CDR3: CASSKDRGAGYSNQPQHF
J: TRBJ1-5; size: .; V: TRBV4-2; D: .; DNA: TGTGCCAGCAGCCAAGAAGGGGCGGTCAATCAGCCCCAGCATTTT; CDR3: CASSQEGAVNQPQHF
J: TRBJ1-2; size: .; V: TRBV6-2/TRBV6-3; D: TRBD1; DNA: TGTGCCAGCAGCGCGCTAACGGGACAGGCGGCCTATGGCTACACCTTC; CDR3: CASSALTGQAAYGYTF
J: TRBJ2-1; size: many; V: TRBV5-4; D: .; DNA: TGTGCCAGCAGCTCTCCTAATGAGCAGTTCTTC; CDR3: CASSSPNEQFF
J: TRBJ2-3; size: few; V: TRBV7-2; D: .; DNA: TGTGCCAGCAGCTTAGATCCGGGATCAGATACGCAGTATTTT; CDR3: CASSLDPGSDTQYF
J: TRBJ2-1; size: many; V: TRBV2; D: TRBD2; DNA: TGTGCCTCCGGACTAGCGCGCAACAATGAGCAGTTCTTC; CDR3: CASGLARNNEQFF